This T cell receptor beta chain originates from a study of blood T cell repertoires in COVID-19. Study information: In each case, the material was cDNA or gDNA derived from T cells, B-cell-depleted T cells, or PBMCs.

Profiling relied on immunoSEQ multiplex PCR, and the TCRdb table lists in-frame clones only, not all of them. The repertoire has approximately 180,000 clones, 75% to 90% of them found once; the top ten carry 2.5% to 3.5%. The germline gives CDR1 ENHRY, CDR2 SYGVKD. The V gene end was trimmed by 3 bases and the J gene end by 7 bases; junction bases not matched to a gene: 3. This CDR3 has 13 amino acids. What was sequenced was peripheral blood. The clonotype comes from a man between 60 and 75 years old with acute or convalescent COVID-19. The rearrangement uses TRBV10-3 and TRBJ2-1; TRBD1 matches 7 bases. The CDR3 DNA sequence: TGTGCCATCAGTGACGCACAGGGGAATGAGCAGTTCTTC. Its protein is CAISDAQGNEQFF.